This passage covers 5 T cell receptor beta chains from one sample sequenced in a study of OX40 agonist ivuxolimab in advanced cancers. Measured with immunoSEQ multiplex PCR; TCRdb has only the in-frame clones, and not every one. The table lists 43,000 or so clones, 70% to 90% of them singletons. The sequencing here drew on CD4+ or CD8+ T cells sorted from blood, taken in a trial of the OX40 agonist ivuxolimab. Receptor source: an adult with an advanced solid tumor such as melanoma, head and neck, liver or kidney cancer.

This sequence joins TRBV27 and TRBJ1-2; D is possibly TRBD1 (6 bases). Deletions cut 6 bases from V and 7 bases from J, with 18 bases between. This CDR3 comprises 14 residues. The V gene's germline CDR1 is MNHEY and CDR2 SMNVEV (reference sequence). The chain's CDR3 is CASSPDRIRSGYTF. The DNA of the CDR3 is TGTGCCAGCAGCCCCGACAGGATAAGATCTGGCTACACCTTC.

The gene calls are TRBV9 and TRBJ1-6; D unclear. Trimming removed 6 bases from V and 7 bases from J, with 17 bases in between. Germline V gives CDR1 SGDLS, CDR2 YYNGEE. The CDR3 runs to 15 residues. CDR3 in amino acids: CASTPEVAWNSPLHF. DNA for the CDR3: TGTGCCAGCACACCCGAGGTAGCTTGGAATTCACCCCTCCACTTT.

Comment on this clone: At one end, the junction sequence differs from germline, possibly due to a read error. This chain links TRBV18 with TRBJ1-1; 7 positions match TRBD1. Germline lookup yields CDR1 KGHSH and CDR2 LQKENI. CDR3 size: 16 residues. The CDR3 spells CASSPQGSGLFAEAFF. CDR3 in DNA: TGTGCCAGCTCCCCACAGGGGTCTGGGTTGTTCGCTGAAGCTTTCTTT.

The V gene is TRBV5-8, the J gene TRBJ1-6; possible D gene TRBD1, 5 bases. This CDR3 is built from 15 residues. Germline V CDR1 and CDR2: SGHTS, YDEGEE. Trimming pared 0 bases from V and 3 bases from J, leaving 7 bases between. CDR3 loop: CASSLGRGYNSPLHF. CDR3 nucleotide sequence: TGTGCCAGCAGCTTGGGGAGGGGCTATAATTCACCCCTCCACTTT.

V gene TRBV11-3 combines with J gene TRBJ2-1, with 7 bases identical to TRBD1. The CDR3 consists of 15 residues. The V gene's germline CDR1 is SGHNT and CDR2 YENEEA. V was clipped by 3 bases and J by 0 bases; unmatched bases: 2. For the CDR3, the DNA is TGTGCCAGCAGCTTGGCAGGGGGCTCCTACAATGAGCAGTTCTTC. It encodes CASSLAGGSYNEQFF. The whole variable domain, filled in from reference TRBV11-3 and TRBJ2-1, reads EAGVVQSPRYKIIEKKQPVAFWCNPISGHNTLYWYLQNLGQGPELLIRYENEEAVDDSQLPKDRFSAERLKGVDSTLKIQPAELGDSAVYLCASSLAGGSYNEQFFGPGTRLTVL.